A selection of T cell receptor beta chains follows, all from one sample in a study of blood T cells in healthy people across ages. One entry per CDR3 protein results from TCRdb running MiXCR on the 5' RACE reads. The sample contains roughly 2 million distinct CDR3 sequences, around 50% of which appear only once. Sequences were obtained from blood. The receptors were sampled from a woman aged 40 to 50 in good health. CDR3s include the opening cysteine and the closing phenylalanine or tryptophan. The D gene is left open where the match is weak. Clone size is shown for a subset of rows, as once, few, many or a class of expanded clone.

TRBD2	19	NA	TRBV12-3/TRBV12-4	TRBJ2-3	TGTGCCAGCAGCTCACGGGGAGTTAGCGGGGGCGCCTTCACAGATACGCAGTATTTT	CASSSRGVSGGAFTDTQYF
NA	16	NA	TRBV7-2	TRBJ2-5	TGTGCCAGCAGCCCCTTGGACAGAGCCCTCCAAGAGACCCAGTACTTC	CASSPLDRALQETQYF
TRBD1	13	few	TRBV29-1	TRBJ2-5	TGCAGCGTTGAAATTGGACAGGGAGAGACCCAGTACTTC	CSVEIGQGETQYF
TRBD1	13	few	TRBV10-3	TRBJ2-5	TGTGCCATCAGAGAGACAGGGGAGGAGACCCAGTACTTC	CAIRETGEETQYF
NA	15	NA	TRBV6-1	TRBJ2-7	TGTGCCAGCAGTGACGGAAGGCCGGGCAGAGACGAGCAGTACTTC	CASSDGRPGRDEQYF
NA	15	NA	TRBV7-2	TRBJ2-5	TGTGCCAGCAGCTCCGGCCACGCCGTGGGGGAGACCCAGTACTTC	CASSSGHAVGETQYF
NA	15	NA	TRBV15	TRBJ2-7	TGTGCCACCAGCAGTGCACTAGCACAAGCCTACGAGCAGTACTTC	CATSSALAQAYEQYF
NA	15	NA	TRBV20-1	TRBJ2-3	TGCAGTGCTACCCCAGGGATCGTAGAGGCAGATACGCAGTATTTT	CSATPGIVEADTQYF
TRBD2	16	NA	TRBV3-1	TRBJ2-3	TGTGCCAGCAGCCAAGTTAGCGGGGCCGGCACAGATACGCAGTATTTT	CASSQVSGAGTDTQYF
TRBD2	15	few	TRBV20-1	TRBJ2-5	TGCAGTGCTAGAGGTCCTAGCGGGGGTAAAGAGACCCAGTACTTC	CSARGPSGGKETQYF
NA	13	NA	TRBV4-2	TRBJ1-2	TGTGCCAGCAGCCAAGACGTGGCGGAGGGCTACACCTTC	CASSQDVAEGYTF
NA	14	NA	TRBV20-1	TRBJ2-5	TGCAGTGCCTACACCGGGGGAACAGGGGAGACCCAGTACTTC	CSAYTGGTGETQYF
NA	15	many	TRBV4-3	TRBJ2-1	TGCGCCAGCAGCCAAGATGGAGGGTCCTACAATGAGCAGTTCTTC	CASSQDGGSYNEQFF
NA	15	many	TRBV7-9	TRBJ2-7	TGTGCCAGCAGCACCCAGATCTCGGCCGACTACGAGCAGTACTTC	CASSTQISADYEQYF
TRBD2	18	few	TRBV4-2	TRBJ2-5	TGTGCCAGCAGCCAAGATCCCGGAGCTAGCGGGGGGCAAGAGACCCAGTACTTC	CASSQDPGASGGQETQYF
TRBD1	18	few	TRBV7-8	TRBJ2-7	TGTGCCAGCAGCTTAGGGGTTTCGGGACAGCTTACCGCCTACGAGCAGTACTTC	CASSLGVSGQLTAYEQYF
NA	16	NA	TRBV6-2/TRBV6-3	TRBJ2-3	TGTGCCAGTCCCCCCCTCGGGGGCACGAGCACAGATACGCAGTATTTT	CASPPLGGTSTDTQYF
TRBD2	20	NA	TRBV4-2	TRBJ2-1	TGTGCCAGCAGCCAATGGACCGGGACTAGCGGGGGGGCCGCTCCTAGCAAGCAGTTCTTC	CASSQWTGTSGGAAPSKQFF
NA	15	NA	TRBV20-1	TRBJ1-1	TGCAGTGCTAGAGAGGGCGCGACGGTAAGGACTGAAGCTTTCTTT	CSAREGATVRTEAFF
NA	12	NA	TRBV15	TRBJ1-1	TGTGCCACCAGCATTGGTGGTACTGAAGCTTTCTTT	CATSIGGTEAFF
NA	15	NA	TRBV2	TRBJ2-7	TGTGCCAGCAGTGAAGGGGGCATCTCCTACAATGAGCAGTACTTC	CASSEGGISYNEQYF
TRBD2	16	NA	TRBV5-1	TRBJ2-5	TGCGCCAGCAGCTTGGGCGGGACTAGCGGACAAGAGACCCAGTACTTC	CASSLGGTSGQETQYF
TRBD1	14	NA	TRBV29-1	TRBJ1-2	TGCACCACAGGGGGGGGACTCACTAACTATGGCTACACCTTC	CTTGGGLTNYGYTF
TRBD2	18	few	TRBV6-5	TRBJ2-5	TGTGCCAGCAGTTCCTACGACGGGACTAGCGGGGGGGCAGAGACCCAGTACTTC	CASSSYDGTSGGAETQYF
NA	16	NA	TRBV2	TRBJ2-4	TGTGCCAGCAGACCGAGACAGAGTCCAGCCAAAAACATTCAGTACTTC	CASRPRQSPAKNIQYF
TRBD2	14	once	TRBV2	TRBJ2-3	TGTGCCAGCCTTAGCGGGGCTAGCACAGATACGCAGTATTTT	CASLSGASTDTQYF
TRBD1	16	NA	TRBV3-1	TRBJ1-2	TGTGCCAGCAGCCAAGGCCGGGGACAGGGGGCCTATGGCTACACCTTC	CASSQGRGQGAYGYTF
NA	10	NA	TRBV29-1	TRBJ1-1	TGCAGCGCGAAAGACACTGAAGCTTTCTTT	CSAKDTEAFF